One sample yielded the 30 T cell receptor beta chains listed below, sequenced in a study of T cell responses to AZD1222 COVID-19 vaccine. The method was immunoSEQ multiplex PCR; TCRdb's version includes in-frame clones alone and lacks a portion of them. Of 100,000 to 150,000 clones listed, more than 90% were seen once; the top ten hold approximately 2%. The starting material was peripheral blood, obtained 28 days after the second AZD1222 dose. The receptor set was obtained from an adult who received the AZD1222 COVID-19 vaccine.

The rearrangement joins TRBV4-1 to TRBJ1-2, with 7 nucleotides matching TRBD1. CDR3 length: 15 residues. CDR1 and CDR2 from the germline V gene are MGHRA and YSYEKL. J lost 3 bases, V lost 3 bases, and 7 bases had no gene match. CDR3 amino acids: CASSQEGAWDYGYTF. DNA for the CDR3: TGCGCCAGCAGCCAGGAGGGGGCGTGGGACTATGGCTACACCTTC.

The gene calls are TRBV29-1 and TRBJ1-5, with D unresolved. This CDR3 region has 11 residues. The V gene's germline CDR1 is SQVTM and CDR2 ANQGSEA. Trimming took off 6 bases at V and 7 bases at J, with 10 bases between the two ends. This CDR3 is CSVGNLQPQHF. The CDR3 DNA sequence: TGCAGCGTCGGGAACTTACAGCCCCAGCATTTT.

This clone came up once. The chain uses TRBV29-1 and TRBJ1-1; weak D call: TRBD1 (6 bases). From germline, CDR1 is SQVTM and CDR2 ANQGSEA. The V end was cut by 6 bases, the J end by 5 bases, with 13 bases between. CDR3 length: 12 amino acids. This CDR3 reads CSVHRAGTEAFF. CDR3 sequence (DNA): TGCAGCGTCCACAGGGCCGGGACTGAAGCTTTCTTT.

The chain combines TRBV13 with TRBJ1-4, with 8 bases fitting TRBD1. In germline, CDR1 is PRHDT, CDR2 FYEKMQ (reference sequence). This CDR3 contains 13 residues. The V segment lost 3 bases and the J segment 13 bases; nucleotides outside the gene matches: 7. CDR3 protein: CASSFTGGLRLFF. The CDR3, as DNA: TGTGCCAGCAGCTTTACAGGGGGGCTTCGACTGTTTTTT.

CDR3: CASSFSFPGGVPGELFF. The CDR3 DNA sequence: TGTGCCAGCAGCTTTTCCTTCCCGGGGGGCGTCCCCGGGGAGCTGTTTTTT. The chain uses TRBV7-9 and TRBJ2-2; D might be TRBD2 (7 bases). CDR1 and CDR2 (germline): SEHNR, FQNEAQ (reference sequence). The CDR3 length is 17 residues. V lost 3 bases and J 6 bases, leaving 20 bases between the germline ends.

For the CDR3, the DNA is TGTGCCAGCCGCGGGGCGGGGGGATCCAAAAACATTCAGTACTTC. It is translated as CASRGAGGSKNIQYF. The chain uses TRBV5-6 and TRBJ2-4; 8 bases are shared with TRBD2. This CDR3 comprises 15 residues. Unmatched junction bases numbered 8, after V lost 7 bases and J lost 2 bases. Germline V CDR1 and CDR2: SGHDT, YYEEEE.

The chain employs TRBV5-6 and TRBJ1-1; D uncertain. The CDR3 spans 12 residues. Between the trimmed V and J ends, which lost 3 bases and 11 bases, there was a span of 14 bases. Germline V gene data show CDR1 as SGHDT and CDR2 as YYEEEE. The DNA of the CDR3 is TGTGCCAGCAGCTCTGGACCTGGGCTCGCTTTCTTT. It encodes CASSSGPGLAFF. The full variable domain, rest sourced from reference TRBV5-6 and TRBJ1-1, is DAGVTQSPTHLIKTRGQQVTLRCSPKSGHDTVSWYQQALGQGPQFIFQYYEEEERQRGNFPDRFSGHQFPNYSSELNVNALLLGDSALYLCASSSGPGLAFFGQGTRLTVV.

The rearrangement joins TRBV4-1 to TRBJ1-5; D is uncertain. The V end was cut by 0 bases, the J end by 4 bases, with 19 bases between. Germline V gene data show CDR1 as MGHRA and CDR2 as YSYEKL. The CDR3 extends over 18 amino acids. The CDR3 DNA follows: TGCGCCAGCAGCCAAGAAGGGTATGGAGCCCGAGCGAATCAGCCCCAGCATTTT. As protein: CASSQEGYGARANQPQHF.

This chain links TRBV25-1 with TRBJ2-1, with D possibly being TRBD1 (6 bases). The germline gives CDR1 MGHDK, CDR2 SYGVNS. The CDR3 is 16 amino acids. The V end lost 0 bases, the J end lost 2 bases, and 11 bases lay between the germline ends. The CDR3 DNA sequence: TGTGCCAGCAGTGAATATACAGGGTTGGCCTACAATGAGCAGTTCTTC. The encoded protein is CASSEYTGLAYNEQFF. The full variable domain, in which reference TRBV25-1 and TRBJ2-1 provide the parts outside the CDR3, is EADIYQTPRYLVIGTGKKITLECSQTMGHDKMYWYQQDPGMELHLIHYSYGVNSTEKGDLSSESTVSRIRTEHFPLTLESARPSHTSQYLCASSEYTGLAYNEQFFGPGTRLTVL.

The chain is built from TRBV5-8 and TRBJ2-7, with D possibly being TRBD2 (6 bases). In germline, CDR1 is SGHTS, CDR2 YDEGEE. The CDR3 spans 13 residues. V was cut by 4 bases and J by 3 bases, with 11 bases left in between. Here the CDR3 reads CASSMGLLYEQYF. The CDR3 DNA reads as TGTGCCAGCAGCATGGGACTGCTCTACGAGCAGTACTTC.

The chain is built from TRBV7-9 and TRBJ2-2, with D maybe TRBD1 (5 bases). The germline V and J ends were trimmed by 0 bases and 7 bases, with 6 bases remaining between them. Germline V gene lookup returns CDR1 SEHNR and CDR2 FQNEAQ (reference sequence). The CDR3 runs to 13 residues. Here the CDR3 DNA reads TGTGCCAGCAGCTTAGCCCAGGGCGGGGAGCTGTTTTTT. Protein: CASSLAQGGELFF.

The J gene is TRBJ1-2, the V gene TRBV27, with D perhaps matching TRBD1 (5 bases). The V end lost 11 bases, the J end lost 7 bases, and 17 bases lay between the germline ends. This CDR3 is built from 12 residues. Per the germline V gene, CDR1 is MNHEY and CDR2 is SMNVEV (reference sequence). DNA of the CDR3: TGTGCCTCAGCATCTCTGGGGCGTGGCTACACCTTC. Translation: CASASLGRGYTF.

The chain has TRBV14 and TRBJ2-3; a weak D match, TRBD2 (5 bases). With 2 bases removed from V and 9 bases from J, the gap between germline ends came to 12 bases. Germline V lookup: CDR1 SGHDN, CDR2 FVKESK. The CDR3 has 13 amino acids. CDR3 sequence: CASSQPRSGTQYF. As DNA, the CDR3 is TGTGCCAGCAGCCAACCTAGGTCGGGAACGCAGTATTTT.

V and J are TRBV3-1 (or the pseudogene TRBV3-2) and TRBJ1-5; 7 nucleotides line up with TRBD1. The J segment lost 2 bases and the V segment lost 5 bases, leaving 3 bases of the junction unmatched. This CDR3 spans 14 amino acids. Germline CDR1 and CDR2: LGHDT and YNNKEL (reference sequence). The CDR3 loop reads CASSDTGGNQPQHF. The CDR3 DNA sequence: TGTGCCAGCAGCGATACAGGGGGCAATCAGCCCCAGCATTTT.

This clone came up once. V gene TRBV10-2 combines with J gene TRBJ2-2, with TRBD1 matching 11 bases. V lost 8 bases, J lost 5 bases, and 4 bases stayed unmatched. This CDR3 spans 14 amino acids. Germline V lookup: CDR1 WSHSY, CDR2 SAAADI. CDR3: CASAGTGGTGELFF. The CDR3 bases are TGCGCCAGCGCCGGGACAGGGGGGACCGGGGAGCTGTTTTTT.

This clone has more than one count but fewer than ten. The rearrangement uses TRBV5-6 and TRBJ1-5; 7 bases fit TRBD1. The CDR3 extends over 15 amino acids. CDR1 is SGHDT, CDR2 YYEEEE, per germline. The V gene end was trimmed by 0 bases and the J gene end by 2 bases; junction bases not matched to a gene: 2. The CDR3 region is CASSLEGAGNQPQHF. CDR3 DNA sequence: TGTGCCAGCAGCTTGGAGGGGGCTGGCAATCAGCCCCAGCATTTT.

J is TRBJ2-7 and V is TRBV7-8, with D tentatively TRBD2 (6 bases). The V gene lost 2 bases and the J gene lost 1 base, with 9 bases spanning the gap. The CDR3 consists of 14 residues. Per germline, CDR1 SGHVS and CDR2 FQNEAQ. CDR3 DNA sequence: TGTGCCAGCAGCTTATTGGAGGGGTCCTACGAGCAGTACGTC. Residues: CASSLLEGSYEQYV.

This rearrangement joins TRBV6-6 to TRBJ1-1; no firm D call. CDR3 length equals 15 residues. Germline CDR1 is MNHNY and CDR2 is SVGAGI (reference sequence). Between the trimmed V and J ends, which lost 5 bases and 8 bases, there was a span of 21 bases. CDR3 amino acids: CASSPTYSAMGEAFF. The CDR3 bases are TGTGCCAGCAGTCCTACATATAGCGCCATGGGGGAAGCTTTCTTT.

The J gene is TRBJ1-2, the V gene TRBV7-9; D might be TRBD1 (6 bases). Germline values: CDR1 SEHNR, CDR2 FQNEAQ (reference sequence). The CDR3 extends over 14 amino acids. The germline V and J ends were trimmed by 3 bases and 4 bases, with 12 bases remaining between them. Here the CDR3 reads CASSLWGAGYGYTF. CDR3 bases: TGTGCCAGCAGCTTGTGGGGGGCCGGCTATGGCTACACCTTC.

This sequence joins TRBV30 and TRBJ2-1; D perhaps matches TRBD2 (5 bases). Per the germline V gene, CDR1 is GTSNPN and CDR2 is SVGIG (reference sequence). The length of the CDR3 is 15 residues. Trimming shortened V by 5 bases and J by 0 bases, and 14 bases separated the two germline ends. The CDR3 coding sequence is TGTGCCTGGGGGTTGATGGGGAGCTCCTACAATGAGCAGTTCTTC. This gives the protein CAWGLMGSSYNEQFF.

The genes are TRBV14 and TRBJ1-1; a weak D match, TRBD1 (6 bases). Germline V gene lookup returns CDR1 SGHDN and CDR2 FVKESK. The V gene lost 4 bases and the J gene lost 2 bases, with 17 bases spanning the gap. The CDR3 covers 16 residues. Here the CDR3 reads CASSRFTQGPNTEAFF. In DNA form, the CDR3 reads TGTGCCAGCAGCCGATTCACGCAGGGGCCTAACACTGAAGCTTTCTTT.

The chain links TRBV6-1 to TRBJ2-7, with TRBD2 matching 14 bases. Losses at the gene ends were 3 bases for V and 6 bases for J; bases not matched to a gene: 10. Germline-derived CDR1 and CDR2 are MNHNS and SASEGT. The CDR3 runs to 17 residues. CDR3 in amino acids: CASSEETSGRAGGEQYV. The CDR3 DNA reads as TGTGCCAGCAGTGAGGAGACTAGCGGGAGGGCGGGAGGCGAGCAGTACGTC.

The chain joins TRBV5-3 to TRBJ1-2; D gene uncertain. TRBV5-3 is placed among ORFs of uncertain function. V lost 1 base to trimming and J lost 2 bases, with 9 bases between them. CDR3 size: 14 residues. CDR3 sequence: CARSLSQDNYGYTF. The CDR3 nucleotides read TGTGCCAGAAGCTTGAGCCAGGACAACTATGGCTACACCTTC.

The rearrangement joins TRBV5-4 to TRBJ2-3; 7 bases align to TRBD1. The CDR3 extends over 14 amino acids. Germline V lookup: CDR1 SGHNT, CDR2 YYREEE (reference sequence). The ends lost 0 bases at V and 4 bases at J; junction bases unmatched: 2. The DNA of the CDR3 is TGTGCCAGCAGCTTGGGACAGGGCTCAGATACGCAGTATTTT. Protein: CASSLGQGSDTQYF.

This clone was counted once. The chain recombines TRBV9 with TRBJ1-4; D uncertain. V lost 2 bases to trimming and J lost 5 bases, with 13 bases between them. This CDR3 comprises 15 residues. Germline CDR1 is SGDLS and CDR2 is YYNGEE. This CDR3 is CASSVFYSQNEKLFF. The CDR3 nucleotides are TGTGCCAGCAGCGTCTTTTACAGCCAAAATGAAAAACTGTTTTTT.

The V gene is TRBV3-1 (or the pseudogene TRBV3-2), the J gene TRBJ2-5, with TRBD2 identical over 8 bases. Losses at the gene ends were 1 base for V and 5 bases for J; bases not matched to a gene: 3. Germline CDR1 reads LGHDT; CDR2 reads YNNKEL (reference sequence). This CDR3 spans 14 amino acids. The CDR3 nucleotides are TGTGCCAGCAGCCAAGCGGGGGGGCCTGAGACCCAGTACTTC. Translated: CASSQAGGPETQYF.

V gene TRBV5-1 combines with J gene TRBJ2-7; TRBD1 aligns across 7 bases. The CDR3 runs 17 residues. Germline V gene lookup returns CDR1 SGHRS and CDR2 YFSETQ. J was trimmed by 1 base and V by 1 base; bases with no gene match: 11. The CDR3 region is CASSLITSGTVSYEQYF. The CDR3 bases are TGCGCCAGCAGCTTGATTACGTCCGGGACAGTTTCCTACGAGCAGTACTTC. The entire variable domain, with the rest obtained from reference TRBV5-1 and TRBJ2-7, is as follows: KAGVTQTPRYLIKTRGQQVTLSCSPISGHRSVSWYQQTPGQGLQFLFEYFSETQRNKGNFPGRFSGRQFSNSRSEMNVSTLELGDSALYLCASSLITSGTVSYEQYFGPGTRLTVT.

The chain links TRBV6-2 or TRBV6-3 to TRBJ2-7, with a possible D match to TRBD2 (5 bases). The CDR3 loop spans 14 amino acids. V shed 6 bases and J shed 2 bases, with 14 bases lying between them. Germline loops: CDR1 MNHEY, CDR2 SVGEGT. The CDR3: CASSRTGLAYEQYV. CDR3 bases: TGTGCCAGCAGCCGAACCGGACTGGCCTACGAGCAGTACGTC.

The V gene is TRBV5-8, the J gene TRBJ2-3, with 13 bases aligning to TRBD2. CDR3 size: 17 residues. Trimming at V came to 4 bases and at J to 2 bases, leaving 7 bases not matched to a gene. From germline, CDR1 is SGHTS and CDR2 YDEGEE. This CDR3 reads CASSQRLAGGPTDTQYF. Here the CDR3 DNA reads TGTGCCAGCAGCCAAAGACTAGCGGGAGGCCCCACAGATACGCAGTATTTT. Using reference TRBV5-8 and TRBJ2-3 for the parts outside the CDR3, the full variable domain is EAGVTQSPTHLIKTRGQQATLRCSPISGHTSVYWYQQALGLGLQFLLWYDEGEERNRGNFPPRFSGRQFPNYSSELNVNALELEDSALYLCASSQRLAGGPTDTQYFGPGTRLTVL.

The chain employs TRBV11-2 and TRBJ2-5, with D tentatively TRBD1 (5 bases). V was clipped by 7 bases and J by 1 base, with 13 bases between them. This CDR3 has 14 residues. Per germline, CDR1 SGHAT and CDR2 FQNNGV. In DNA, the CDR3 is TGTGCCAGCATCCGTGGGGCAGTCCAAGAGACCCAGTACTTC. It is translated as CASIRGAVQETQYF.